The 5 T cell receptor beta chains given below trace back to one sample, sequenced in a study of T cell clonality in common variable immunodeficiency. Repertoires were generated with immunoSEQ multiplex PCR, while TCRdb's copy carries only in-frame clones and drops some. Recorded here are around 28,000 clones, with no singletons, and the ten leading clones hold less than 35%. Their antigens are not known. Study results and caveats: Fewer deletions and N-nucleotide insertions were reportedly seen in common variable immunodeficiency TCR beta sequences.

The sequencing sample was made of peripheral blood mononuclear cells. Receptors originate from a human donor with common variable immunodeficiency.

Notes on this clone: The read ends 3 residues shy of where the CDR3 ends; the end is completed using the germline J gene. The V gene is TRBV7-3, the J gene TRBJ2-1; 9 bases agree with TRBD2. The CDR3 consists of 14 residues. V lost 5 bases to trimming and J lost 2 bases; unmatched junction nucleotides: 1. Per germline, CDR1 SGHTA and CDR2 FQGTGA. Partial CDR3 DNA: TGTGCCAGCAGCCCTAGCGGGGCCTACAATGAG. Encoded protein: CASSPSGAYNE. The entire CDR3 sequence reads CASSPSGAYNEQFF.

This clone was counted ten times or more. From the germline J gene comes the end of the CDR3, since the read stops 3 residues before it. The rearrangement uses TRBV20-1 and TRBJ2-4; maybe TRBD2 (5 bases). The CDR3 sequence is 12 residues long. Per germline, CDR1 DFQATT and CDR2 SNEGSKA (reference sequence). This CDR3 reads CSASGSARDQYF. CDR3 DNA (partial): TGCAGTGCTTCGGGGTCGGCTAGGGAT.

Comment on this clone: The CDR3 end falls 3 residues outside the read, so it is completed with the germline J gene. Other nucleotide sequences in the sample specify the same CDR3. The chain joins TRBV18 to TRBJ1-6; TRBD1 agrees at 12 bases. CDR3 length: 19 amino acids. With 5 bases clipped from V and 10 bases from J, the junction kept 18 bases outside the gene matches. Germline V gene lookup returns CDR1 KGHSH and CDR2 LQKENI. The covered CDR3 bases are TGTGCCAGCTCAGCTGCCTCGGGACAGGGGGCTCGGGGTGGGTCACCC. Translated: CASSAASGQGARGGSP. The entire CDR3 protein reads CASSAASGQGARGGSPLHF.

On this clone: The CDR3 end falls 3 residues outside the read, so it is completed with the germline J gene. V usage is TRBV18 and J usage is TRBJ2-5; D is uncertain. The length of the CDR3 is 15 residues. Trimming stripped 2 bases from V and 2 bases from J, with 12 bases between. The germline V gene encodes CDR1 KGHSH and CDR2 LQKENI. The chain's CDR3 is CASSPSAATQETQYF. Incomplete CDR3 DNA: TGTGCCAGCTCACCATCCGCGGCGACTCAAGAGACC.

This clone was counted at least ten times. The read ends 3 residues before the CDR3 terminus; that terminus is restored from the germline J gene. V and J are TRBV20-1 and TRBJ2-1; 11 nucleotides agree with TRBD2. Germline CDR1 is DFQATT and CDR2 is SNEGSKA (reference sequence). V gave up 0 bases and J gave up 9 bases; unmatched junction bases: 10. This CDR3 comprises 16 residues. The DNA read from the CDR3 is TGCAGTGCTAGAGATCCGGCTAGCGGGGGGAAGATTGAG. Translating it yields CSARDPASGGKIE. In full, the CDR3 reads CSARDPASGGKIEQFF.